Below are 9 T cell receptor beta chains sequenced from a single sample in a study of CD8 T cells in Susac syndrome. RNA was extracted with the RNeasy kit, and a quantity of roughly 0.5 to 1 ug was reverse transcribed using random hexamers. TCRdb reanalysed the immunoSEQ multiplex PCR reads using MiXCR and keeps one entry per CDR3 protein. The sample has 190,000 or so distinct CDR3 sequences; over 90% are singletons. Source material: CD4+ T cells from PBMCs. Receptors were obtained from a human donor with multiple sclerosis.

The chain combines TRBV27 with TRBJ2-5, with D perhaps given as TRBD1 or TRBD2 (5 bases each). Per the germline V gene, CDR1 is MNHEY and CDR2 is SMNVEV (reference sequence). The CDR3 contains 13 residues. Trimming left V 0 bases short and J 4 bases short, with 6 bases between. CDR3 in DNA: TGTGCCAGCAGTTTATCGAGGGGAGAGACCCAGTACTTC. Protein sequence: CASSLSRGETQYF.

The gene calls are TRBV3-1 and TRBJ2-7; tentative D call: TRBD2 (5 bases). This CDR3 region has 15 residues. Germline values: CDR1 LGHDT, CDR2 YNNKEL (reference sequence). Trimming cost V 0 bases and J 7 bases, with 16 bases left between them. The CDR3 here is CASSQDTGERREQYF. The CDR3 nucleotides are TGTGCCAGCAGCCAAGATACCGGGGAGCGGAGGGAGCAGTACTTC.

This chain links TRBV24-1 with TRBJ2-1; TRBD2 agrees at 8 bases. Unmatched junction bases numbered 2, after V lost 2 bases and J lost 3 bases. Germline V gene sequence: CDR1 KGHDR, CDR2 SFDVKD. The CDR3 length is 15 residues. The DNA for the CDR3 is TGTGCCACCAGTGATTATCGGGGGGGCTACAATGAGCAGTTCTTC. Amino acid sequence: CATSDYRGGYNEQFF.

The chain recombines TRBV20-1 with TRBJ1-1; D might be TRBD1 (6 bases). The CDR3 has 16 amino acids. Germline V gene data show CDR1 as DFQATT and CDR2 as SNEGSKA (reference sequence). Trimming took off 3 bases at V and 6 bases at J, with 23 bases between the two ends. The CDR3 is CSASRLGGLTVAEAFF. CDR3 in DNA: TGCAGTGCTAGCCGATTGGGGGGCCTGACTGTCGCTGAAGCTTTCTTT.

The chain recombines TRBV3-1 with TRBJ2-3; D is possibly TRBD2 (6 bases). Germline assignment: CDR1 LGHDT and CDR2 YNNKEL (reference sequence). CDR3 length: 13 residues. With 8 bases removed from V and 6 bases from J, the gap between germline ends came to 15 bases. The CDR3 is CASSRAGLDTQYF. Here the CDR3 DNA reads TGTGCCAGCTCGAGAGCGGGCTTGGATACGCAGTATTTT.

The rearrangement links TRBV10-3 to TRBJ2-7; 12 nucleotides match TRBD2. The CDR3 is made up of 12 amino acids. V was pared by 11 bases and J by 5 bases, with 4 bases of the junction left unmatched. The V gene's germline CDR1 is ENHRY and CDR2 SYGVKD. This CDR3 reads CALRTSGNEQYF. CDR3 in DNA: TGTGCCTTGCGGACTAGCGGGAACGAGCAGTACTTC.

This chain uses TRBV20-1 with TRBJ2-7, with 8 bases matching TRBD1. The germline gives CDR1 DFQATT, CDR2 SNEGSKA (reference sequence). The CDR3 has 14 amino acids. V shed 1 base, J shed 5 bases, and the junction held 7 bases outside the gene matches. The CDR3 DNA is TGCAGTGCTAGAGCAATGGACAGGGTGCACGAGCAGTACTTC. This sequence encodes CSARAMDRVHEQYF.

V is TRBV7-2 and J is TRBJ2-7, with a tentative D call TRBD2 (5 bases). This CDR3 comprises 13 residues. Germline CDR1 reads SGHTA; CDR2 reads FQGNSA. V dropped 1 base and J dropped 6 bases, with 10 bases sitting between them. The CDR3 region is CASSLGSGSEQYF. In nucleotides, the CDR3 is TGTGCCAGCAGCTTAGGGTCGGGGTCCGAGCAGTACTTC.

The chain carries TRBV29-1 and TRBJ2-1; D is tentatively TRBD1 or TRBD2 (6 bases each). The V end lost 7 bases, the J end lost 13 bases, and 23 bases lay between the germline ends. CDR3 length equals 13 residues. Germline-derived CDR1 and CDR2 are SQVTM and ANQGSEA. CDR3 DNA sequence: TGCAGCGCCAGGGTTCCTCTGGGGGGCAGCCAGTTCTTC. As protein: CSARVPLGGSQFF.